This TCR beta chain appears in the sequencing data of a study of spatial heterogeneity in lung cancer (dated by TCRdb to between 2018 and 2021). Background on the whole study: Donors were 72 patients with early-stage, untreated non-small cell lung cancer from the lung TRACERx cohort. Follow-up PBMC samples were sequenced whenever available, and the median time to follow-up was about two years after resection. Beta-chain transcripts were consistently detected in greater numbers than alpha-chain transcripts, which likely reflects a higher abundance of beta-chain transcripts. In the raw uncorrected reads, each unique combination of TCR and UMI appeared more than ten times on average. The study quantitatively compared TCR alpha and beta repertoires across multiple tumor regions, matched nontumor lung and blood in non-small cell lung cancer. TCR repertoire features were related to nonsynonymous mutation counts determined by whole-exome sequencing of tumor tissue. At surgery, both alpha and beta chains were TCR-sequenced in under 250 tumor regions, 63 to 65 matched nontumor lung samples and just over 55 PBMC samples. General study outcomes and caveats: Confirming at a functional level the hypothesis that regional TCRs recognize regional mutations was considered to require additional single-cell paired TCR alpha and beta sequencing. Ubiquitous expanded tumor TCRs showed up in blood more often at tumor resection than at routine follow-up. Comparisons of baseline and follow-up blood repertoires included only about 15 patients.

Interpreted using the paper, the time point label stands for: blood at routine non-recurrence follow-up after resection. Without any cell sorting, TCR sequencing was performed on whole RNA extracted either from tumor and nontumor lung tissue or from cryopreserved PBMC samples. Only patients for whom sufficient RNA was available from at least two tumor regions were selected for TCR sequencing. The germline V gene (reference sequence) yields MNHEY for CDR1 and SMNVEV for CDR2. The CDR3 contains 13 residues, cysteine and phenylalanine counted. CDR3 DNA is the only sequence kept; it has 39 bases, read in frame from the first base. Deletion took 11 bases off V and 4 bases off J, with a span of 15 bases between the germline ends. This clonotype turned up a few times. The clone's antigen remains unknown. The record has no base qualities; no much larger clone is one base away. The receptor library was made with 5' RACE. Reads for this sample came from a NextSeq 500. To allow correction of PCR and sequencing errors, the TCR library protocol tagged every TCR cDNA molecule with a unique molecular identifier. The authors' analysis ran thus. TCR identification, UMI-based error correction and CDR3 extraction were performed with Decombinator tools. Expanded TCRs were defined as those above a frequency of 2 per 1,000, corresponding to the top 1% of the tumor frequency distribution. Renyi diversity was calculated using the R vegan package after each repertoire was subsampled 100 times to 5,000 TCRs. CDR3 similarity networks were built from amino acid triplet string-kernel similarity, with CDR3s being connected when pairwise similarity was above 0.82. TCRdb trimmed public reads at Q25 via fastp, called clones via MiXCR and kept in-frame beta chains. Each CDR3 protein appears once, grouped with its most common genes and DNA. These V and J calls rely on TCRdb rather than the paper's analysis. Present in this sample are tens of thousands of distinct CDR3 sequences, just under 20% of which were seen just once. 21% of the sample goes to the ten largest clones.

The clonotype comes from a male donor with early-stage non-small cell lung cancer. Here the chain combines TRBV27 and TRBJ2-1; the D element might be TRBD1 or TRBD2, as each aligns at 5 bases. Sequenced material: PBMCs, taken at follow-up. The nucleotide sequence reads TGTGCCTCTGAGGGGCGGGCTTACAATGAGCAGTTCTTC. It encodes CASEGRAYNEQFF.